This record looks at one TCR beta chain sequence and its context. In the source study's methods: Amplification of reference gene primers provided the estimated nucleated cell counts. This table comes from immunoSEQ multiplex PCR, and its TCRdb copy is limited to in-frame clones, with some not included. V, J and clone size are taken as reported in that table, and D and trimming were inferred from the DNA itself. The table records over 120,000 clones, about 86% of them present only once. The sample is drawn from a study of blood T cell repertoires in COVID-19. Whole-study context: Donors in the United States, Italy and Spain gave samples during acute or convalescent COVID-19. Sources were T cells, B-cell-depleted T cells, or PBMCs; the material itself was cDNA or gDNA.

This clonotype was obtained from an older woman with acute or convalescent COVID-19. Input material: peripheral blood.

CDR3 residues: CASSQTGYGYTF. As DNA, the CDR3 is TGCGCCAGCAGTCAAACGGGTTATGGCTACACCTTC. This chain connects TRBV5-1 to TRBJ1-2; D is unresolved. Germline loops: CDR1 SGHRS, CDR2 YFSETQ. V gave up 5 bases and J gave up 5 bases, with 10 bases separating them. The CDR3 contains 12 residues. Combining the CDR3 with reference TRBV5-1 and TRBJ1-2 gives the whole variable domain KAGVTQTPRYLIKTRGQQVTLSCSPISGHRSVSWYQQTPGQGLQFLFEYFSETQRNKGNFPGRFSGRQFSNSRSEMNVSTLELGDSALYLCASSQTGYGYTFGSGTRLTVV.